These 21 T cell receptor beta chains were all obtained from the same sample, sequenced in a study of vaccination effects on CD4 cells after COVID-19. Using viral peptide pools, the ViraFEST assay grew out antigen-specific CD4+ T cells prior to sequencing. Cultured cells yielded isolated CD4+ T cells after nine to ten days. Participants got two doses of BNT162b2 or mRNA-1273 vaccine. The antigens of these receptors remain unknown. Here immunoSEQ multiplex PCR was the method, and the copy in TCRdb shows in-frame clones only, minus some. The table shows around 60,000 clones, with around three quarters occurring only once. The sample consisted of CD4+ T cells from PBMCs cultured with HCoV-229E spike peptides, taken after COVID-19 vaccination. These receptors came from a human donor who received a COVID-19 vaccine.

In this sample, this clone turned up once. J is TRBJ2-6 and V is TRBV6-6; D gene ambiguous. V shed 1 base and J shed 0 bases, with 7 bases lying between them. From germline, CDR1 is MNHNY and CDR2 SVGAGI (reference sequence). The CDR3 spans 16 residues. The DNA for the CDR3 is TGTGCCAGCAGTTACTTAGGCAGCTCTGGGGCCAACGTCCTGACTTTC. It yields the protein CASSYLGSSGANVLTF.

This clone came up a few times. The V and J genes are TRBV19 and TRBJ1-1; unclear D gene. The CDR3 extends over 13 amino acids. From germline, CDR1 is LNHDA and CDR2 SQIVND (reference sequence). Trimming took off 6 bases at V and 2 bases at J, with 10 bases between the two ends. The CDR3 loop reads CASSPPPNTEAFF. In DNA, the CDR3 is TGTGCCAGTAGCCCGCCCCCAAACACTGAAGCTTTCTTT. Variable domain in full (rest from reference TRBV19 and TRBJ1-1): DGGITQSPKYLFRKEGQNVTLSCEQNLNHDAMYWYRQDPGQGLRLIYYSQIVNDFQKGDIAEGYSVSREKKESFPLTVTSAQKNPTAFYLCASSPPPNTEAFFGQGTRLTVV.

This clone was picked up a small number of times. The V call is TRBV10-2, the J call TRBJ1-3; no firm D call. This CDR3 contains 13 residues. Trimming took off 10 bases at V and 0 bases at J, with 10 bases between the two ends. Germline values: CDR1 WSHSY, CDR2 SAAADI. Here the CDR3 reads CAMRSNSGNTIYF. The CDR3 DNA reads as TGCGCCATGAGGTCTAACTCTGGAAACACCATATATTTT.

This clone has only a few counts. The chain joins TRBV6-5 to TRBJ1-5, with D uncertain. Between the trimmed V and J ends, which lost 6 bases and 0 bases, there was a span of 9 bases. Per germline, CDR1 MNHEY and CDR2 SVGAGI. The length of the CDR3 is 14 residues. In nucleotides, the CDR3 is TGTGCCAGCAGCGGGAGTCTTAGCAATCAGCCCCAGCATTTT. Encoded protein: CASSGSLSNQPQHF.

The table lists this clone with a few counts. The rearrangement joins TRBV19 to TRBJ1-1; 10 positions match TRBD1. CDR1 LNHDA and CDR2 SQIVND come from the germline V gene (reference sequence). The V gene end was trimmed by 6 bases and the J gene end by 5 bases; junction bases not matched to a gene: 9. This CDR3 is built from 15 residues. CDR3 residues: CASSRPGQGKTEAFF. CDR3 DNA sequence: TGTGCCAGTAGCAGACCGGGACAGGGGAAAACTGAAGCTTTCTTT.

The chain links TRBV5-1 to TRBJ2-3; tentative D call: TRBD1 (5 bases). This CDR3 spans 14 amino acids. Germline V gene data show CDR1 as SGHRS and CDR2 as YFSETQ. The V end was cut by 0 bases, the J end by 3 bases, with 8 bases between. CDR3 DNA: TGCGCCAGCAGCTTGGCAGGGTGGACAGATACGCAGTATTTT. Translated, it gives CASSLAGWTDTQYF.

The CDR3: CASSLGGGPQPTDTQYF. As DNA, the CDR3 is TGTGCCAGCAGCTTGGGAGGAGGACCACAGCCCACAGATACGCAGTATTTT. V is TRBV5-8 and J is TRBJ2-3, with D possibly being TRBD2 (5 bases). Germline CDR1 is SGHTS and CDR2 is YDEGEE. V was trimmed by 0 bases and J by 2 bases, leaving 16 bases between them. The CDR3 is made up of 17 amino acids. Drawing the rest from reference TRBV5-8 and TRBJ2-3, the complete variable domain is EAGVTQSPTHLIKTRGQQATLRCSPISGHTSVYWYQQALGLGLQFLLWYDEGEERNRGNFPPRFSGRQFPNYSSELNVNALELEDSALYLCASSLGGGPQPTDTQYFGPGTRLTVL.

The genes are TRBV24-1 and TRBJ2-1, with TRBD1 matching over 7 bases. The V gene's germline CDR1 is KGHDR and CDR2 SFDVKD. The CDR3 runs 15 residues. Trimming at V came to 4 bases and at J to 6 bases, leaving 8 bases not matched to a gene. CDR3 bases: TGTGCCACCAGTGAAACAAAGGGGGCAGGCAATGAGCAGTTCTTC. Amino acid sequence: CATSETKGAGNEQFF.

The rearrangement joins TRBV7-3 to TRBJ2-1; D is perhaps TRBD2 (6 bases). Germline V gene sequence: CDR1 SGHTA, CDR2 FQGTGA. The CDR3 totals 14 residues. Between the trimmed V and J ends, which lost 10 bases and 0 bases, there was a span of 13 bases. The CDR3, as DNA: TGTGCCACGGGACCCGGGGGCTCCTACAATGAGCAGTTCTTC. Protein sequence: CATGPGGSYNEQFF. The full variable domain, its missing parts supplied by reference TRBV7-3 and TRBJ2-1, is GAGVSQTPSNKVTEKGKYVELRCDPISGHTALYWYRQSLGQGPEFLIYFQGTGAADDSGLPNDRFFAVRPEGSVSTLKIQRTERGDSAVYLCATGPGGSYNEQFFGPGTRLTVL.

This CDR3 reads CASSLQKTGNSNYGYTF. The CDR3 region has the DNA TGTGCCAGCTCGCTCCAGAAGACAGGGAATTCTAACTATGGCTACACCTTC. The J gene is TRBJ1-2, the V gene TRBV18; 7 bases match TRBD1. Germline-derived CDR1 and CDR2 are KGHSH and LQKENI. The CDR3 totals 17 residues. Unmatched junction bases numbered 13, after V lost 6 bases and J lost 0 bases. The full variable domain, in which reference TRBV18 and TRBJ1-2 provide the parts outside the CDR3, is NAGVMQNPRHLVRRRGQEARLRCSPMKGHSHVYWYRQLPEEGLKFMVYLQKENIIDESGMPKERFSAEFPKEGPSILRIQQVVRGDSAAYFCASSLQKTGNSNYGYTFGSGTRLTVV.

This clone appeared a single time. An end of the junction differs from the germline gene, which may be a read error. V is TRBV28 and J is TRBJ2-1, with D possibly being TRBD1 (5 bases). CDR1 and CDR2 (germline): MDHEN, SYDVKM. The CDR3 covers 13 residues. The CDR3 here is CASRAGTYNEQFF. The CDR3 nucleotides are TGTGCAAGCAGGGCAGGAACGTACAATGAGCAGTTCTTC.

V and J are TRBV6-5 and TRBJ1-4; possible D gene TRBD1, 5 bases. Trimming shortened V by 0 bases and J by 5 bases, and 10 bases separated the two germline ends. The CDR3 has 15 amino acids. Germline CDR1 reads MNHEY; CDR2 reads SVGAGI. The CDR3 DNA sequence: TGTGCCAGCAGTTACTCTCAGGGTGAGAATGAAAAACTGTTTTTT. As protein: CASSYSQGENEKLFF.

This clone was detected only a few times. The chain links TRBV9 to TRBJ1-1; possible D gene TRBD1, 5 bases. Germline lookup yields CDR1 SGDLS and CDR2 YYNGEE. The CDR3 loop spans 17 amino acids. Trimming took 0 bases from V and 6 from J, leaving 21 bases between them. The CDR3 here is CASSVVAGTGSGPEAFF. The CDR3, as DNA: TGTGCCAGCAGCGTAGTAGCGGGCACAGGCTCGGGGCCTGAAGCTTTCTTT.

The genes are TRBV3-1 (or the pseudogene TRBV3-2) and TRBJ2-2; possibly TRBD2 for D (6 bases). Between the trimmed V and J ends, which lost 4 bases and 5 bases, there was a span of 20 bases. The CDR3 consists of 17 residues. CDR1 and CDR2 from the germline V gene are LGHDT and YNNKEL (reference sequence). The CDR3 protein is CASSRSGQVPVTGELFF. DNA of the CDR3: TGTGCCAGCAGCCGAAGCGGGCAGGTTCCAGTTACCGGGGAGCTGTTTTTT.

Here the CDR3 reads CASMVTGVPTGELFF. CDR3 nucleotide sequence: TGCGCCAGCATGGTCACGGGAGTTCCCACCGGGGAGCTGTTTTTT. The chain recombines TRBV5-1 with TRBJ2-2; D may be TRBD2 (6 bases). The germline V gene has CDR1 SGHRS and CDR2 YFSETQ. The CDR3 loop spans 15 amino acids. V dropped 6 bases and J dropped 4 bases, with 16 bases sitting between them.

J is TRBJ2-5 and V is TRBV24-1; 7 nucleotides match TRBD1. Germline CDR1 is KGHDR and CDR2 is SFDVKD. Trimming at V came to 10 bases and at J to 2 bases, leaving 6 bases not matched to a gene. The CDR3 is 13 residues long. DNA for the CDR3: TGTGCCACTTCAGGGACAGTACAAGAGACCCAGTACTTC. It codes for CATSGTVQETQYF.

CDR3 bases: TGTGCCAGCAGCGGGGGAACAGATACGCAGTATTTT. Translation gives CASSGGTDTQYF. The rearrangement links TRBV2 to TRBJ2-3; D possibly corresponds to TRBD2 (6 bases). The CDR3 spans 12 residues. V gave up 6 bases and J gave up 3 bases, with 7 bases separating them. CDR1 and CDR2 (germline): SNHLY, FYNNEI.

The J gene is TRBJ2-1, the V gene TRBV7-8, with D perhaps matching TRBD1 or TRBD2 (5 bases each). This CDR3 has 16 amino acids. Germline CDR1 is SGHVS and CDR2 is FQNEAQ. Between the trimmed V and J ends, which lost 7 bases and 5 bases, there was a span of 21 bases. CDR3 in DNA: TGTGCCAGCACCACTCCAGGGAACAGCGGAGACAATGAGCAGTTCTTC. It specifies CASTTPGNSGDNEQFF.

The chain recombines TRBV27 with TRBJ1-5; a weak D match, TRBD1 (6 bases). From germline, CDR1 is MNHEY and CDR2 SMNVEV (reference sequence). The CDR3 runs 15 residues. The germline V and J ends were trimmed by 5 bases and 7 bases, with 18 bases remaining between them. The CDR3 sequence: CASSRSRDTEQPQHF. CDR3 sequence (DNA): TGTGCCAGCAGTAGGAGTCGGGACACCGAACAGCCCCAGCATTTT.

The chain joins TRBV27 to TRBJ1-1; D remains ambiguous. Germline V gives CDR1 MNHEY, CDR2 SMNVEV (reference sequence). This CDR3 comprises 14 residues. V shed 2 bases and J shed 10 bases, with 17 bases lying between them. CDR3 coding DNA: TGTGCCAGCAGTTTAGAGGTTGGGGATCTAGTAGCTTTCTTT. This encodes CASSLEVGDLVAFF.

The J gene is TRBJ1-2, the V gene TRBV7-9; 9 positions match TRBD1. The V gene end was trimmed by 3 bases and the J gene end by 7 bases; junction bases not matched to a gene: 6. This CDR3 spans 14 amino acids. Germline CDR1 SEHNR, CDR2 FQNEAQ (reference sequence). CDR3 sequence: CASSFSDRGSGYTF. CDR3 coding DNA: TGTGCCAGCAGCTTCTCGGACAGGGGTAGTGGCTACACCTTC.